This TCR beta chain was recovered during a study of T-cell reconstitution after alpha-beta-depleted transplantation in children. The germline V gene has CDR1 SGHRS and CDR2 YFSETQ. Trimming took 4 bases from V and 2 from J; bases not matched to a gene: 3. The CDR3 runs 14 residues. The sample holds many counts of this clonotype. Preparation of the TCRbeta library used unique molecular identifiers. TCRdb re-called the PCR reads through MiXCR, storing one row per CDR3 protein. The table records about 230,000 distinct CDR3 sequences, 9.7% of them present only once. The sequence was obtained from a human donor who donated a stem cell graft to a child with SCID. The sequences come from PBMCs from the stem cell graft donor, collected from the stem cell graft. The chain couples TRBV5-1 to TRBJ1-5; TRBD1 matches at 7 bases. CDR3 sequence reads: CASSIGQGNQPQHF. The CDR3 DNA reads as TGCGCCAGCAGCATAGGACAGGGCAATCAGCCCCAGCATTTT. The whole variable domain, remainder taken from reference TRBV5-1 and TRBJ1-5, is KAGVTQTPRYLIKTRGQQVTLSCSPISGHRSVSWYQQTPGQGLQFLFEYFSETQRNKGNFPGRFSGRQFSNSRSEMNVSTLELGDSALYLCASSIGQGNQPQHFGDGTRLSIL.